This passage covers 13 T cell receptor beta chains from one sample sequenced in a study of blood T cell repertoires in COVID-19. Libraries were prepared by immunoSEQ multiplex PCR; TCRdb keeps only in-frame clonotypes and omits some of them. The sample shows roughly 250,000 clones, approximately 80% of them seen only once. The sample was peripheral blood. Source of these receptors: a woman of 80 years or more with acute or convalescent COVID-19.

CDR3: CASSRRGLAGVVAGELFF. CDR3 nucleotides: TGCGCCAGCAGCCGCCGAGGACTAGCGGGGGTGGTGGCCGGGGAGCTGTTTTTT. V usage is TRBV5-1 and J usage is TRBJ2-2, with 13 nucleotides matching TRBD2. CDR1 and CDR2 (germline): SGHRS, YFSETQ. This CDR3 is built from 18 residues. V dropped 4 bases and J dropped 6; count of bases not matched to a gene: 12.

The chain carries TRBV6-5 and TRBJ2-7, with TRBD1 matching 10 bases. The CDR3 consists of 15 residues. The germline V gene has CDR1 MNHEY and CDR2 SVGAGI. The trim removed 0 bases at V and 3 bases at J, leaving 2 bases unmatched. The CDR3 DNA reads TGTGCCAGCAGTTACTCCCGGGACAGGGGCTACGAGCAGTACTTC. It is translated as CASSYSRDRGYEQYF.

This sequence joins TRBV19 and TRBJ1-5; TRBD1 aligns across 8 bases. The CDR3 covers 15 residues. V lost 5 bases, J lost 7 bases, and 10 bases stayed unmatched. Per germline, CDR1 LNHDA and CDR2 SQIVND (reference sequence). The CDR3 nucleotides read TGTGCCAGTAGTCACGCAGGGGGCGCGGGGCAGCCCCAGCATTTT. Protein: CASSHAGGAGQPQHF.

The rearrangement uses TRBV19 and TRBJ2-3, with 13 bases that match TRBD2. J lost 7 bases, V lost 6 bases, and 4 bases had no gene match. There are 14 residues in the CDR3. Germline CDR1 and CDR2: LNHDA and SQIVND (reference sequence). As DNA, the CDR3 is TGTGCCAGTAGACTAGCGGGGGGGCCAAATACGCAGTATTTT. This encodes CASRLAGGPNTQYF. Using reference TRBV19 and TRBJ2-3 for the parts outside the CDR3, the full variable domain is DGGITQSPKYLFRKEGQNVTLSCEQNLNHDAMYWYRQDPGQGLRLIYYSQIVNDFQKGDIAEGYSVSREKKESFPLTVTSAQKNPTAFYLCASRLAGGPNTQYFGPGTRLTVL.

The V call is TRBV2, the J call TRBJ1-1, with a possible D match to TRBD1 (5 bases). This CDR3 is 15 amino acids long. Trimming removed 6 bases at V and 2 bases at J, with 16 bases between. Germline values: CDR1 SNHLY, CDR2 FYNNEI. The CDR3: CASRAVGTLNTEAFF. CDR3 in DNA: TGTGCCAGCAGGGCGGTTGGGACTCTAAACACTGAAGCTTTCTTT.

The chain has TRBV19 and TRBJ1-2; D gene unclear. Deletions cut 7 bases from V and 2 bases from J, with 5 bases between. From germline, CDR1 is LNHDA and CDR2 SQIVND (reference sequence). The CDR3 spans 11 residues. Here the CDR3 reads CASTGNYGYTF. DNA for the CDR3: TGTGCCAGTACGGGGAACTATGGCTACACCTTC.

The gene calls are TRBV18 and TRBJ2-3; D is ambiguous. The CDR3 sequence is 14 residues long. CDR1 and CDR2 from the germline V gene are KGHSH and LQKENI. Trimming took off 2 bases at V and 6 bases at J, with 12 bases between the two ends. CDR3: CASSPTPGEDTQYF. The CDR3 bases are TGTGCCAGCTCACCAACCCCTGGAGAGGATACGCAGTATTTT.

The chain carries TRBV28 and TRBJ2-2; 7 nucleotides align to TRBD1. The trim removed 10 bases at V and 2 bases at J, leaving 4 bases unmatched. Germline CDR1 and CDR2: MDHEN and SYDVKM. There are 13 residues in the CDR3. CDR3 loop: CATYRGNTGELFF. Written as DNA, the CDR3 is TGTGCCACCTACAGGGGTAACACCGGGGAGCTGTTTTTT. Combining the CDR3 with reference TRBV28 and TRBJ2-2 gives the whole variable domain DVKVTQSSRYLVKRTGEKVFLECVQDMDHENMFWYRQDPGLGLRLIYFSYDVKMKEKGDIPEGYSVSREKKERFSLILESASTNQTSMYLCATYRGNTGELFFGEGSRLTVL.

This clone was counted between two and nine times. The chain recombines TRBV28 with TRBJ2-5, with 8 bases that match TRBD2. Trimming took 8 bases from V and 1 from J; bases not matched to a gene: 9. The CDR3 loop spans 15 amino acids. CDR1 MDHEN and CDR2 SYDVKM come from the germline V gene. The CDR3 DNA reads TGTGCCAGCCCCCCCAGGGCGGGGGGCCAAGAGACCCAGTACTTC. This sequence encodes CASPPRAGGQETQYF.

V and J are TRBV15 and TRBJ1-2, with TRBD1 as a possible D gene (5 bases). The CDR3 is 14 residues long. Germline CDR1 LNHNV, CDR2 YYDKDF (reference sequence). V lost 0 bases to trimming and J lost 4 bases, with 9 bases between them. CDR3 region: CATSRDGAGYGYTF. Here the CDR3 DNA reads TGTGCCACCAGCAGAGATGGGGCAGGCTATGGCTACACCTTC.

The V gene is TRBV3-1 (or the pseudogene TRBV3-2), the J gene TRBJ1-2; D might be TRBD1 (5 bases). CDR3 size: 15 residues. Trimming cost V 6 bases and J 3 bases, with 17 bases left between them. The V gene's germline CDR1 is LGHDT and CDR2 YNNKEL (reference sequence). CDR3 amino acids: CASSRYYTGDYGYTF. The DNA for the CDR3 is TGTGCCAGCAGTCGCTATTACACAGGTGACTATGGCTACACCTTC.

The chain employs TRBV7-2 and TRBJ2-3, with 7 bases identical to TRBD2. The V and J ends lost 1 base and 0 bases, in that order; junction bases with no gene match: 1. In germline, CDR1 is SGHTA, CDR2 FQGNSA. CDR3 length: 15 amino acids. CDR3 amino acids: CASSLDGGSTDTQYF. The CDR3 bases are TGTGCCAGCAGCTTAGACGGGGGGAGCACAGATACGCAGTATTTT.

This CDR3 is CASCPSSGGYHEQFF. DNA for the CDR3: TGTGCCAGCTGCCCTTCCAGCGGGGGGTATCATGAGCAGTTCTTC. The chain recombines TRBV3-1 (or the pseudogene TRBV3-2) with TRBJ2-1, with 9 positions matching TRBD2. The CDR3 is 15 amino acids. CDR1 is LGHDT and CDR2 is YNNKEL in the germline V gene (reference sequence). J gave up 8 bases and V 8 bases, and 13 bases lay outside the gene matches.